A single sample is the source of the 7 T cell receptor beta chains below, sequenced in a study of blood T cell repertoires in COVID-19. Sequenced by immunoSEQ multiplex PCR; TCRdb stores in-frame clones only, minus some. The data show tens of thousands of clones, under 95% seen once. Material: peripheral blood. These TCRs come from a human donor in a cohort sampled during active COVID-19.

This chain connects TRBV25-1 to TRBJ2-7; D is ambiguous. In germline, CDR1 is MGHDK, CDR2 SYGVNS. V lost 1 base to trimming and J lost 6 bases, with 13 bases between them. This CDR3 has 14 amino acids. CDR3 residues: CASSESGKSLEQYF. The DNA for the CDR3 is TGTGCCAGCAGTGAATCAGGCAAGTCCCTCGAGCAGTACTTC.

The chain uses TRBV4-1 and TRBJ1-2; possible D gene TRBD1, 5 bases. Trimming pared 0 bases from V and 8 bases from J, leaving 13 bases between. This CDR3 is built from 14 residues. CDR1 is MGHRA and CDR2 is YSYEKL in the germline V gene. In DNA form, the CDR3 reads TGCGCCAGCAGCCAAGAGTGGGGGGTTCAGGGCTACACCTTC. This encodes CASSQEWGVQGYTF.

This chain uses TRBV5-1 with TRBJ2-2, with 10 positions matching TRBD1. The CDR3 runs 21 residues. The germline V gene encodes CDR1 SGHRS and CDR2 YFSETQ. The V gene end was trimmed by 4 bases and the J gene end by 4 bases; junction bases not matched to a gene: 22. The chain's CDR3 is CASSRQIIFSPGQGITGELFF. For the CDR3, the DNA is TGCGCCAGCAGCCGACAAATTATCTTCTCCCCGGGACAGGGGATCACCGGGGAGCTGTTTTTT.

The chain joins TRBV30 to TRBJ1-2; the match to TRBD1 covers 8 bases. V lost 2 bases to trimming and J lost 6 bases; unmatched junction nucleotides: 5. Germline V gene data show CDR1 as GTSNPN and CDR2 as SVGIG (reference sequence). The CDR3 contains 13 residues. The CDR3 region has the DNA TGTGCCTGGAGTCACGACAGGGGACATGGCTACACCTTC. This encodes CAWSHDRGHGYTF.

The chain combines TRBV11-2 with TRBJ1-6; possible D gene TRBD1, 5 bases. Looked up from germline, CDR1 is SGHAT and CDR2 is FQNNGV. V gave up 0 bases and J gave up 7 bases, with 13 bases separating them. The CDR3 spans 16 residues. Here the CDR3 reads CASSLERWGRNSPLHF. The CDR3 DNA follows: TGTGCCAGCAGCTTAGAACGGTGGGGGAGGAATTCACCCCTCCACTTT.

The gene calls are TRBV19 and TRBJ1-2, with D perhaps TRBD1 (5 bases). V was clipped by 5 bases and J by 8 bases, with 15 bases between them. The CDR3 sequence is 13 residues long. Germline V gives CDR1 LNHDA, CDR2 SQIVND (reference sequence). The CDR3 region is CASSFLGVEGYTF. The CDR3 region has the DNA TGTGCCAGTAGTTTTTTAGGGGTGGAAGGCTACACCTTC.

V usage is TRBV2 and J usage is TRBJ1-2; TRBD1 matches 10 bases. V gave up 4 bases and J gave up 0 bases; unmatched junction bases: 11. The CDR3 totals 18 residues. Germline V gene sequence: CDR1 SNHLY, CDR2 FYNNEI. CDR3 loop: CASSGYDPGQGSNYGYTF. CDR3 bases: TGTGCCAGCAGTGGGTACGATCCGGGACAGGGGTCTAACTATGGCTACACCTTC.